The text below deals with one TCR beta chain. The germline CDR1 and CDR2 sequences are LGHDT and YNNKEL (reference sequence). V lost 4 bases and J 5 bases, leaving 11 bases between the germline ends. This CDR3 comprises 13 residues. The repertoire was sequenced with immunoSEQ multiplex PCR; TCRdb's copy has only in-frame clones and lacks some. The table lists 250,000 or so clones, 84% of them singletons. The data were obtained in a study of blood T cell repertoires in COVID-19. At the level of the study: Samples came from the United States, Italy and Spain, spanning acute and convalescent COVID-19.

The chain recombines TRBV3-1 (or the pseudogene TRBV3-2) with TRBJ1-2, with a weak D call TRBD1 (5 bases). This sequence originates from a woman in her forties who had recovered from COVID-19. Material: peripheral blood. Here the CDR3 reads CASSPRQGYGYTF. CDR3 DNA sequence: TGTGCCAGCAGCCCCAGGCAGGGTTATGGCTACACCTTC.